This T cell receptor (beta chain) was obtained from a study of blood T cell repertoires in COVID-19. As originally analysed: Amplification of reference gene primers provided the estimated nucleated cell counts. The repertoire was sequenced with immunoSEQ multiplex PCR; TCRdb's copy has only in-frame clones and lacks some. V and J calls and clone size come straight from that table; D and trimming were deduced from the DNA. Among 300,000 to 350,000 clones listed, approximately 83% were seen once. In germline, CDR1 is GTSNPN, CDR2 SVGIG (reference sequence). The V gene lost 0 bases and the J gene lost 2 bases, with 22 bases spanning the gap. The CDR3 runs 18 residues.

The chain carries TRBV30 and TRBJ1-2; the D gene is possibly TRBD1 (5 bases). The clonotype comes from a man younger than 40 who had recovered from COVID-19. The sequenced sample consisted of PBMCs or T cells enriched from blood (not recorded which). CDR3 nucleotides: TGTGCCTGGAGTGTCTCAGGCAGGGTGTTTCTCAGAAACTATGGCTACACCTTC. Translated: CAWSVSGRVFLRNYGYTF.